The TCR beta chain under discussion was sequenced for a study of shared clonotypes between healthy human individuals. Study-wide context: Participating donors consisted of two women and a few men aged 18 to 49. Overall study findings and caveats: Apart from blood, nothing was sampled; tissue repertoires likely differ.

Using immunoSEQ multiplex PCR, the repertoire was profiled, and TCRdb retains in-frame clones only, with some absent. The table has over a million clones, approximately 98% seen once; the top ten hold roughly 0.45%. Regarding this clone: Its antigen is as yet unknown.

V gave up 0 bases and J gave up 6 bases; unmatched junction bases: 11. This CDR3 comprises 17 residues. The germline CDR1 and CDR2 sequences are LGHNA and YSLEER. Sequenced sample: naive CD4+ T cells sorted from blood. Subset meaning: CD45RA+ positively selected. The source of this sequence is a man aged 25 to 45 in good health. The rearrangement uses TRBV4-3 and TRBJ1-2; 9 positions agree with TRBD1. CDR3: CASSQDPTGGRSDGYTF. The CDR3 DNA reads TGCGCCAGCAGCCAAGATCCGACAGGGGGTAGGTCGGATGGCTACACCTTC.